The clone carrying this T cell receptor (beta chain) was recorded a few times. Antigen: not known. The sample belongs to a study of cytomegalovirus exposure and HLA in healthy donors. J was trimmed by 3 bases and V by 5 bases; bases with no gene match: 7. The germline V gene encodes CDR1 SEHNR and CDR2 FQNEAQ (reference sequence). This CDR3 has 15 residues. Findings and limits, study-wide: Equally common other TCR beta chains were less clonally expanded than HLA-associated ones, a later analysis found. Presence/absence analyses took donor sequencing depth as roughly uniform.

The PCR made use of 60 Vbeta and 13 Jbeta primers. Method: immunoSEQ multiplex PCR; TCRdb's copy keeps in-frame clones and lacks some. The table records about 90,000 clones, 55% to 75% of them present only once. The origin of this receptor is a young woman in good health and CMV-seropositive. Sequencing was carried out using PBMCs. The chain is built from TRBV7-9 and TRBJ2-7; 10 bases agree with TRBD1. In DNA, the CDR3 is TGTGCCAGCAGCGACAGGGACAGGGGTCACTACGAGCAGTACTTC. This codes for CASSDRDRGHYEQYF.